One T cell receptor (beta chain) is described in this entry. The antigen remains undetermined. The CDR3 loop spans 18 amino acids. Trimming cost V 4 bases and J 0 bases, with 23 bases left between them. Germline CDR1 is SGHRS and CDR2 is YFSETQ. Profiled with immunoSEQ multiplex PCR; TCRdb holds only in-frame clones, not every one. The table has about 480,000 clones, roughly nine tenths seen once. Noted treatment: some 20 received Ad26.COV2.S at low or high dose, single or two shots; several received placebo; per-sample allocation not given. The investigators took samples on day 63 after the first vaccine or placebo injection. This Boston cohort included adults aged 18-55 years. The sample comes from a study of Ad26.COV2.S vaccination and SARS-CoV-2 variants. Study at large: Within the COV1001 Ad26.COV2.S trial arm, the donor was enrolled. Doses of Ad26.COV2.S were injected into muscle once or twice, 56 days apart.

Whole-study findings and limits: Non-spike TCR breadth was similar in vaccine and placebo recipients.

The chain has TRBV5-1 and TRBJ2-7; D unresolved. The sequence was collected from a person aged 18-65 years who received the Ad26.COV2.S COVID-19 vaccine or a placebo. The source was peripheral blood, collected in a trial of Ad26.COV2.S vaccine versus placebo. The CDR3 loop is CASSIVGNGTESSYEQYF. The CDR3 nucleotides are TGCGCCAGCAGCATCGTTGGTAATGGAACGGAGAGCTCCTACGAGCAGTACTTC.